These T cell receptor beta chains were read from a single sample in a study of cytomegalovirus exposure and HLA in healthy donors. TCRdb's table, derived via immunoSEQ multiplex PCR, lists solely in-frame clones and lacks some. The sample has over 200,000 clones; 75% to 90% are singletons. Source material: PBMCs. The receptors shown here come from a woman under 30 in good health and CMV-seronegative. CDR3s include the opening cysteine and the closing phenylalanine or tryptophan. A D gene is named only where the DNA matches it firmly. Clone size appears in some rows only: once, few, many, or a class for an expanded clone.

cdr3_nt	cdr3_aa	d_call	v_call	j_call	clone_size
TGTGCCAGCAGCCCAGGGTATTCTCACAATGAGCAGTTCTTC	CASSPGYSHNEQFF	-	TRBV7-9	TRBJ2-1	-
TGCGCCAGCAGCCGACGGACTAGCGGAGCCTACGAGCAGTACTTC	CASSRRTSGAYEQYF	TRBD2	TRBV4-3	TRBJ2-7	-
TGTGCCAGCAAGGCGTATGGCGGGATCTCCTACAATGAGCAGTTCTTC	CASKAYGGISYNEQFF	-	TRBV5-4	TRBJ2-1	-
TGTGCCAGCAGCAGAGGGCCCACGGGGCAAGAGACCCAGTACTTC	CASSRGPTGQETQYF	-	TRBV9	TRBJ2-5	-
TGTGCCAGTAGTCCCAGTGGCACAGATACGCAGTATTTT	CASSPSGTDTQYF	-	TRBV19	TRBJ2-3	-
TGTGCCAGCTCAACCGGACAGGGTATCTCCTACGAGCAGTACTTC	CASSTGQGISYEQYF	TRBD1	TRBV18	TRBJ2-7	-
TGTGCCAGCAGCTTCAAACTGCGGACAGCTGGGGATTCACCCCTCCACTTT	CASSFKLRTAGDSPLHF	-	TRBV5-6	TRBJ1-6	-
TGTGCCAGCAGGACCCCTGGAGGGGCCCACCAGGAGTACTTC	CASRTPGGAHQEYF	-	TRBV2	TRBJ2-7	-
TGTGCCAGCAGCTACCGGGACAGGGTCTCAAAGACCCAGTACTTC	CASSYRDRVSKTQYF	TRBD1	TRBV11-2	TRBJ2-5	-
TGTGCCAGCAGTTTAAGGGGGCAGTTGACGCCCCAGCATTTT	CASSLRGQLTPQHF	TRBD1	TRBV27	TRBJ1-5	-
TGTGCCAGCAGCGGGGAATCCAATCAGCCCCAGCATTTT	CASSGESNQPQHF	-	TRBV2	TRBJ1-5	-
TGCGCCAGCAGCTTGTCCCTAGCGGGGCCCGGGGAGCTGTTTTTT	CASSLSLAGPGELFF	TRBD2	TRBV5-1	TRBJ2-2	-
TGCGCCAGCAGCGCAAGAACAGGGGGAAACTATGGCTACACCTTC	CASSARTGGNYGYTF	TRBD1	TRBV5-1	TRBJ1-2	-
TGTGCCAGTCGGGACACCATTGGGACCGGGGAGCTGTTTTTT	CASRDTIGTGELFF	-	TRBV2	TRBJ2-2	few
TGTGCCAGCTGCGGGTACAATGAGCAGTTCTTC	CASCGYNEQFF	-	TRBV4-2	TRBJ2-1	-
TGTGCCAGCAGTGAATACCCCGGAGACACTGAAGCTTTCTTT	CASSEYPGDTEAFF	-	TRBV6-1	TRBJ1-1	-
TGTGCCATCCCGACGACTAGCGGAATATACGAGCAGTACTTC	CAIPTTSGIYEQYF	TRBD2	TRBV10-3	TRBJ2-7	few
TGCGCCAGCAGCTTCTTCGGCAGGGCCGACGAGCAGTACTTC	CASSFFGRADEQYF	-	TRBV5-1	TRBJ2-7	-
TGTGCCAGTAACTTCTTAACAGGCGTGGGCGGGGAGCTGTTTTTT	CASNFLTGVGGELFF	-	TRBV19	TRBJ2-2	-
TGTGCCAGCAGTGGTAGCGGGCACCTACCCCACGAGCAGTACTTC	CASSGSGHLPHEQYF	TRBD2	TRBV6-5	TRBJ2-7	once
TGTGCCAGCAGCGCGCACACAGATACGCAGTATTTT	CASSAHTDTQYF	-	TRBV7-6	TRBJ2-3	-
TGCGCCAGCAGTGAACTAGCGGGACAAGAGACCCAGTACTTC	CASSELAGQETQYF	TRBD2	TRBV10-1	TRBJ2-5	-
TGTGCCAGTAGCCGGACAGGGAGCACAGATACGCAGTATTTT	CASSRTGSTDTQYF	TRBD1	TRBV19	TRBJ2-3	-
TGTGCCAGCAGCTTGAAGCGGGCGAAATCCTACGAGCAGTACTTC	CASSLKRAKSYEQYF	-	TRBV5-4	TRBJ2-7	-
TGTGCCATCAGTGAGTCGGGACTAGCGGTAAGCTCCTACAATGAGCAGTTCTTC	CAISESGLAVSSYNEQFF	TRBD2	TRBV10-3	TRBJ2-1	-
TGTGCCAGCAGCTCCCGGAGGCTAGCGGGCACAGATACGCAGTATTTT	CASSSRRLAGTDTQYF	TRBD2	TRBV7-2	TRBJ2-3	-
TGTGCCACCGCCGAAAGGACAGCCTCCTACGAGCAGTACTTC	CATAERTASYEQYF	-	TRBV6-1	TRBJ2-7	-
TGTGCCAGCAGCCTTCAGCGCACTGAAGCTTTCTTT	CASSLQRTEAFF	-	TRBV11-3	TRBJ1-1	-
TGTGCCAGCAGCCTGGCGGGGTCGGGAGCCTACGAGCAGTACTTC	CASSLAGSGAYEQYF	-	TRBV5-4	TRBJ2-7	-
TGCGCCAGCAGGAAAGGACAGGGGACCTTCTATGGCTACACCTTC	CASRKGQGTFYGYTF	TRBD1	TRBV10-2	TRBJ1-2	-
TGCGCCAGCAGCTTGAGGGGGGGGCTGGGTGAGACCCAGTACTTC	CASSLRGGLGETQYF	-	TRBV5-1	TRBJ2-5	-
TGCGCCAGCAGACCGGACAGCAATTCACCCCTCCACTTT	CASRPDSNSPLHF	-	TRBV5-1	TRBJ1-6	-
TGTGCCAGCTCACCACCCCGTAAACAGGGGGAAGAGACCCAGTACTTC	CASSPPRKQGEETQYF	TRBD1	TRBV18	TRBJ2-5	-
TGTGCCAGCAGCTTAGAACGGGGGTACACTGAAGCTTTCTTT	CASSLERGYTEAFF	-	TRBV11-2	TRBJ1-1	-
TGCGCCAGTAATCAGGGGGGGAACACTGAAGCTTTCTTT	CASNQGGNTEAFF	TRBD1	TRBV23-1	TRBJ1-1	-
TGTGCCAGCTCACCCCCGAGCTACGAGCAGTACTTC	CASSPPSYEQYF	-	TRBV18	TRBJ2-7	-
TGCGCCAGCAGCCGGATGGACGGGACTTACTACGAGCAGTACTTC	CASSRMDGTYYEQYF	-	TRBV5-1	TRBJ2-7	-
TGTGCCATCAGTGAATCTAATAATGAAAAACTGTTTTTT	CAISESNNEKLFF	-	TRBV10-3	TRBJ1-4	once
TGTGCCAGCAGCCACCGGGACACCAGCGGCTACACCTTC	CASSHRDTSGYTF	-	TRBV7-2	TRBJ1-2	-
TGTGCCAGTAGTATTCTTTGGGACAGGGGTTCTGAAGCTTTCTTT	CASSILWDRGSEAFF	TRBD1	TRBV19	TRBJ1-1	-
TGTGCCAGCAGCGTAGATCCCGCCGGGAGTACCGGGGAGCTGTTTTTT	CASSVDPAGSTGELFF	-	TRBV9	TRBJ2-2	-
TGTGCCAGCAGGGTAGCGGGAGAGGGGTACAATGAGCAGTTCTTC	CASRVAGEGYNEQFF	TRBD2	TRBV27	TRBJ2-1	-
TGTGCCAGCAGGCACGGGAGCTCCTATAATTCACCCCTCCACTTT	CASRHGSSYNSPLHF	-	TRBV6-6	TRBJ1-6	-
TGTGCCAGCAGCCAAGCGGAGGGCACTAACACTGAAGCTTTCTTT	CASSQAEGTNTEAFF	-	TRBV4-2	TRBJ1-1	-
TGTGCCAGCAGCTTCCAGGGGAACTATGGCTACACCTTC	CASSFQGNYGYTF	-	TRBV7-6	TRBJ1-2	-
TGTGCCAGCAGTGGCGCAGGCGAGACTGAAGCTTTCTTT	CASSGAGETEAFF	-	TRBV2	TRBJ1-1	few
TGTGCCTGGAGAGAAGAGCCGGGACTAGCGGGGGAGCAGTACTTC	CAWREEPGLAGEQYF	TRBD2	TRBV30	TRBJ2-5	-
TGTGCCAGCTTATCGACTAGCGGGTATAACAATGAGCAGTTCTTC	CASLSTSGYNNEQFF	TRBD2	TRBV2	TRBJ2-1	-
TGTGCCAGCAGCTTACCGGGGTTCACCTACGAGCAGTACTTC	CASSLPGFTYEQYF	-	TRBV7-9	TRBJ2-7	-
TGCGCCAGCAGCCAAGATCGGGGGGGGCGCTACGAGCAGTACTTC	CASSQDRGGRYEQYF	TRBD2	TRBV4-3	TRBJ2-7	-
TGCAGCGTTGAAGGGACAGTCCAAGAGACCCAGTACTTC	CSVEGTVQETQYF	-	TRBV29-1	TRBJ2-5	-
TGTGCCAGCAGTTTTTGGCGGGGGAGCCTCGATGAGCAGTTCTTC	CASSFWRGSLDEQFF	TRBD2	TRBV27	TRBJ2-1	-
TGTGCCAGCTCGCCCCAGGGGGGCGCAGAAAACACCATATATTTT	CASSPQGGAENTIYF	TRBD1	TRBV18	TRBJ1-3	-
TGTGCCAGCAGCTTAGGACTAGCGGGGATAAGGATAGATACGCAGTATTTT	CASSLGLAGIRIDTQYF	TRBD2	TRBV7-9	TRBJ2-3	-
TGTGCCAGTAGTACTCGGACTAGCGGGAGCAGCACAGATACGCAGTATTTT	CASSTRTSGSSTDTQYF	TRBD2	TRBV19	TRBJ2-3	-